This record concerns one TCR beta chain sequence. Its matching antigen is unknown. At deep level, the assay was performed. Here immunoSEQ multiplex PCR was the method, and the copy in TCRdb shows in-frame clones only, minus some. Of about 2 million clones listed, about 95% are singletons. Cells designated naive CD8 were CD45RO-negative and were positively selected for CCR7, with terminally differentiated effector memory CD45RA+ cells excluded. This specimen belongs to a study of shared clonotypes between healthy human individuals. Study observations and caveats: Shared clonotypes: about 5% naive CD4, around 3.4% naive CD8, around 2.2% memory CD4, 0.4% memory CD8.

This CDR3 is 15 amino acids long. The V gene's germline CDR1 is MNHEY and CDR2 SMNVEV (reference sequence). The V end lost 2 bases, the J end lost 7 bases, and 17 bases lay between the germline ends. J is TRBJ1-2 and V is TRBV27; tentative D call: TRBD1 (5 bases). The receptor was isolated from a man between 18 and 29 years old in good health. The sample comprised naive CD8+ T cells sorted from blood. In DNA, the CDR3 is TGTGCCAGCAGTTTAAGTTACGGGACGTCCGCTGGCTACACCTTC. The encoded protein is CASSLSYGTSAGYTF.